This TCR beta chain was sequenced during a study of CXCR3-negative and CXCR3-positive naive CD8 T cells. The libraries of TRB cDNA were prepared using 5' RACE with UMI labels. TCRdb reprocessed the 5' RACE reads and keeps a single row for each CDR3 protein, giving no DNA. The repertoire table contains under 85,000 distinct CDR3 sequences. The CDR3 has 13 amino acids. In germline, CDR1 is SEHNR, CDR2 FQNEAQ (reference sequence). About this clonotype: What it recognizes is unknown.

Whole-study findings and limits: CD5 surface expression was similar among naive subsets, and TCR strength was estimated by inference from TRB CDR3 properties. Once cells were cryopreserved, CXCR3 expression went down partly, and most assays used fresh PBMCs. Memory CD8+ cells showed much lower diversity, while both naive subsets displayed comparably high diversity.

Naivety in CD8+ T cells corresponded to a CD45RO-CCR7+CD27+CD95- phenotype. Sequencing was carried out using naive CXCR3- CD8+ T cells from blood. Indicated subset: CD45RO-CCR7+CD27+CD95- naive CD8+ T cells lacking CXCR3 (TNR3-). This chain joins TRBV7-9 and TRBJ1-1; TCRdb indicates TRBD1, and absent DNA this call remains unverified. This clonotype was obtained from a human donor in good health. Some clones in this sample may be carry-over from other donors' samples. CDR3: CASSQGIGLEAFF. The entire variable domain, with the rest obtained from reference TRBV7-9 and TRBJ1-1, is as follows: DTGVSQNPRHKITKRGQNVTFRCDPISEHNRLYWYRQTLGQGPEFLTYFQNEAQLEKSRLLSDRFSAERPKGSFSTLEIQRTEQGDSAMYLCASSQGIGLEAFFGQGTRLTVV.